Each of the 5 T cell receptor beta chains below was sequenced from the same sample in a study of type 1 regulatory T cells. From the reads, TCRdb called clonotypes with MiXCR, one entry per CDR3 protein. This table has approximately 90,000 distinct CDR3 sequences, 25% to 40% appearing once. The sequenced sample consisted of CD4+ T cells, either the whole sample or a sorted fraction (not recorded which). All receptors come from a human donor in good health.

The chain is built from TRBV7-9 and TRBJ2-1, with 11 positions matching TRBD1. Trimming at V came to 4 bases and at J to 9 bases, leaving 11 bases not matched to a gene. Looked up from germline, CDR1 is SEHNR and CDR2 is FQNEAQ (reference sequence). The CDR3 has 16 residues. CDR3: CASSYRTGGLRGEQFF. In DNA, the CDR3 is TGTGCCAGCAGCTACCGGACAGGGGGCTTGAGGGGTGAGCAGTTCTTC.

This clonotype was counted between two and nine times. This chain uses TRBV2 with TRBJ2-1, with TRBD1 identical over 7 bases. With V trimmed by 6 bases and J by 8 bases, 4 bases remained unmatched. Germline values: CDR1 SNHLY, CDR2 FYNNEI. There are 12 residues in the CDR3. CDR3 sequence reads: CASSKQGDEQFF. The CDR3 DNA sequence: TGTGCCAGCAGCAAGCAGGGGGATGAGCAGTTCTTC.

V usage is TRBV5-1 and J usage is TRBJ2-7, with D unclear. Per germline, CDR1 SGHRS and CDR2 YFSETQ. The CDR3 consists of 13 residues. V was clipped by 4 bases and J by 4 bases, with 12 bases between them. Written as DNA, the CDR3 is TGCGCCAGCAGCCCAGATCCCGAATACGAGCAGTACTTC. It translates to CASSPDPEYEQYF. Full variable domain (missing parts from reference TRBV5-1 and TRBJ2-7): KAGVTQTPRYLIKTRGQQVTLSCSPISGHRSVSWYQQTPGQGLQFLFEYFSETQRNKGNFPGRFSGRQFSNSRSEMNVSTLELGDSALYLCASSPDPEYEQYFGPGTRLTVT.

There are a few counts of this clonotype. Written as DNA, the CDR3 is TGTGCCTGGAGTGTACGTGGTATAACTTTCTTT. The encoded protein is CAWSVRGITFF. The chain employs TRBV30 and TRBJ1-1; D call uncertain. There are 11 residues in the CDR3. Per the germline V gene, CDR1 is GTSNPN and CDR2 is SVGIG (reference sequence). Trimming took off 0 bases at V and 12 bases at J, with 11 bases between the two ends.

With respect to this clonotype: Just one base apart from a much larger clone, this may be a read error. The chain joins TRBV12-3 or TRBV12-4 to TRBJ2-5; 15 bases align to TRBD2. J was trimmed by 5 bases and V by 7 bases; bases with no gene match: 26. The CDR3 has 22 residues. CDR3 nucleotide sequence: TGTGCCAGCACCTCAAGGGGGGGGTTCCAGGGACTAGCGGGAGGCTTTTTGGAGACCCAGTACTTC. Translation gives CASTSRGGFQGLAGGFLETQYF.